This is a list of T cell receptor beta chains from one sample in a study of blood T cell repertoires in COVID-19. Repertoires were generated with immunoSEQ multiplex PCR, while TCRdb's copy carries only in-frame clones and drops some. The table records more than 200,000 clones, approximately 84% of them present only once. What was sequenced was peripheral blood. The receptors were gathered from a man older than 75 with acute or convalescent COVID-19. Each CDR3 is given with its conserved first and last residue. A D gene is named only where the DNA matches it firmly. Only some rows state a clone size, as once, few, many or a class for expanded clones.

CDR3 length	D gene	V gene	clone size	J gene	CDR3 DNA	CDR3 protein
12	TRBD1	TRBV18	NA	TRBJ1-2	TGTGCCAGCTCGCCCACAGGGGATGGCTACACCTTC	CASSPTGDGYTF
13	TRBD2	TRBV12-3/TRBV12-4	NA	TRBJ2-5	TGTGCCAGCAGTCGTAGCGGGGGGGAGACCCAGTACTTC	CASSRSGGETQYF
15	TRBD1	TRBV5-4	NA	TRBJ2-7	TGTGCCAGCAGCAAAGTTGACAGGGGGCAGTACGAGCAGTACTTC	CASSKVDRGQYEQYF
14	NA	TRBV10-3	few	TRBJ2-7	TGTGCCACGTCCCCTGACAGCTTAACCTACGAGCAGTACTTC	CATSPDSLTYEQYF
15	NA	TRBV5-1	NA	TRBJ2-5	TGCGCCAGCAGCTTGGCCAGGGCAGTCATGGAGACCCAGTACTTC	CASSLARAVMETQYF
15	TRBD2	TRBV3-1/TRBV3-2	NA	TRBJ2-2	TGTGCCAGCAGCCGCCTGGCCGGGAGGTCCGGGGAGCTGTTTTTT	CASSRLAGRSGELFF
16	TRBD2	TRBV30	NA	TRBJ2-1	TGTGCCTGGAGTGTACGGGCTAGCGGCATCTACAATGAGCAGTTCTTC	CAWSVRASGIYNEQFF
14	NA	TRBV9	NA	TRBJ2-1	TGTGCCAGCAGCCTTGACAGGTCCTACAATGAGCAGTTCTTC	CASSLDRSYNEQFF
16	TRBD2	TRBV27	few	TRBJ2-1	TGTGCCAGCAGATTAGCGGGAGGCCACTCCTACAATGAGCAGTTCTTC	CASRLAGGHSYNEQFF
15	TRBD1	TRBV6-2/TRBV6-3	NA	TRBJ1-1	TGTGCCAGCAGTTCGGACAGGGGGCGTAACACTGAAGCTTTCTTT	CASSSDRGRNTEAFF
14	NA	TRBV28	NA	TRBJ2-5	TGTGCCAGCAGTTTAGATGATGGGAGGGAGACCCAGTACTTC	CASSLDDGRETQYF
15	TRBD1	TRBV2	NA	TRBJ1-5	TGTGCCAGCAGTGAAGCGCCACAGGGGAGTCAGCCCCAGCATTTT	CASSEAPQGSQPQHF
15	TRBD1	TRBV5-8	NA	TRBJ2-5	TGTGCCAGCAGCGTCGGGACAGTAACGCAAGAGGCCCAGTACTTC	CASSVGTVTQEAQYF
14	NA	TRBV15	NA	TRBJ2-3	TGTGCCACGCAACTTTCCGCTAGCACAGATACGCAGTATTTT	CATQLSASTDTQYF
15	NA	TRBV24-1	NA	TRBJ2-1	TGTGCCACCAGTGATAGCGGGACAGGAGACAATGAGCAGTTCTTC	CATSDSGTGDNEQFF
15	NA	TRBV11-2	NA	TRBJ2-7	TGTGCCAGCAGCTTAGTCCCATTATCAGCAGGGGAGCAGTACTTC	CASSLVPLSAGEQYF
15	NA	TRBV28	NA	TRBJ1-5	TGTGCCAGCAGTTTATATGGCAGAAGCAATCAGCCCCAGCATTTT	CASSLYGRSNQPQHF
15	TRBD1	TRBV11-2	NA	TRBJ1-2	TGTGCCAGCAGCATCACGGGACAGGGTATCTATGGCTACACCTTC	CASSITGQGIYGYTF
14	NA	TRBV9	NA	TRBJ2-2	TGTGCCAGCAGCGTACCACCCACTCCCGGGGAGCTGTTTTTT	CASSVPPTPGELFF
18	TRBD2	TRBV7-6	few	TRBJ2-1	TGTGCCAGCAGCTCCCAGCGACTAGCGGGAGGGCACCACAATGAGCAGTTCTTC	CASSSQRLAGGHHNEQFF
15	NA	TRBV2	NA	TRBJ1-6	TGTGCCAGCACTCGGGACACCCTGGGTAATTCACCCCTCCACTTT	CASTRDTLGNSPLHF
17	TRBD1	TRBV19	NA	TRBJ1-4	TGTGCCAGTATAAGAAAGGGCGGCAGGGGGCCTAATGAAAAACTGTTTTTT	CASIRKGGRGPNEKLFF
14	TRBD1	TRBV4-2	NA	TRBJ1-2	TGTGCCAGCAGCCAAGGACAGGGCCTCGGTGGCTACACCTTC	CASSQGQGLGGYTF
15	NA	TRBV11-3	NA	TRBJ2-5	TGTGCCAGCAGCTTAGGAGTCGTCCTCCCAGAGACCCAGTACTTC	CASSLGVVLPETQYF
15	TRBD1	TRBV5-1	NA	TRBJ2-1	TGCGCCAGCAGCCCCGGACAGGTGGCAGTGAATGAGCAGTTCTTC	CASSPGQVAVNEQFF
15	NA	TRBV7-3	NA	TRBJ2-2	TGTGCCAGCAGCCGGATGCAGGGCGGCGCCGGGGAGCTGTTTTTT	CASSRMQGGAGELFF
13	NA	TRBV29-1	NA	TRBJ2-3	TGCAGCGTTGGACGGAGTTACACAGATACGCAGTATTTT	CSVGRSYTDTQYF
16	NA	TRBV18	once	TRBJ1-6	TGTGCCAGCTCACCACCAGGTTCAGGGAATAATTCACCCCTCCACTTT	CASSPPGSGNNSPLHF
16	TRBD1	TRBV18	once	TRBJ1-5	TGTGCCAGCTCACCACTGGGCAGGGGGGTAGCTCAGCCCCAGCATTTT	CASSPLGRGVAQPQHF
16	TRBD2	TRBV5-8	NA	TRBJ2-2	TGTGCCAGCAGCTTGTTAGCGGGAGTGAGCACCGGGGAGCTGTTTTTT	CASSLLAGVSTGELFF
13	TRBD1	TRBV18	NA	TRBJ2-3	TGTGCCAGCTCCGTTGGGACAGTGGATACGCAGTATTTT	CASSVGTVDTQYF
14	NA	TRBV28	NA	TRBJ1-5	TGTGCCAGCAGTCCCTCTAGGGGGAATCAGCCCCAGCATTTT	CASSPSRGNQPQHF
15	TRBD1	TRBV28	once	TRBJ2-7	TGTGCCAGCAGCCTCCAGGGGGCGAGGTCCTACGAGCAGTACTTC	CASSLQGARSYEQYF
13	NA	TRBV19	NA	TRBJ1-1	TGTGCCAGTAGGGACAGTCCGAACACTGAAGCTTTCTTT	CASRDSPNTEAFF
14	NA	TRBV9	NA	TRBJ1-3	TGTGCCAGCACGAAGGGGGATGAAGGAAACACCATATATTTT	CASTKGDEGNTIYF
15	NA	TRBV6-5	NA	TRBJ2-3	TGTGCCAGTTCATTACGACAGAAGGGGCCCGATACGCAGTATTTT	CASSLRQKGPDTQYF
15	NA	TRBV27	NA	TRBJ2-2	TGTGCCAGCAGTTTAGGGCAGGTGAACACCGGGGAGCTGTTTTTT	CASSLGQVNTGELFF
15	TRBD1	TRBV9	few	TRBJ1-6	TGTGCCAGCAGCGTTCAGGGGGAAGGCCTTTCACCCCTCCACTTT	CASSVQGEGLSPLHF
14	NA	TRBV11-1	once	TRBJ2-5	TGTGCCAGCAGCTCCCAGGGTTTTGGGGAGACCCAGTACTTC	CASSSQGFGETQYF
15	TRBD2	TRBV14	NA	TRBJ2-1	TGTGCCAGCAGCAAAGCGGGAGGGCCTTACAATGAGCAGTTCTTC	CASSKAGGPYNEQFF
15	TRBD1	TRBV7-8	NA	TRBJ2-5	TGTGCCAGCAGCTTAGGGGACAGGGGAAAAGAGACCCAGTACTTC	CASSLGDRGKETQYF
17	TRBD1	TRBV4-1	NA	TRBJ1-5	TGCGCCAGCAGCCAAGATGGTCGGGACAGGTTTAATCAGCCCCAGCATTTT	CASSQDGRDRFNQPQHF
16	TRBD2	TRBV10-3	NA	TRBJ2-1	TGTGCCATCAGTGGGACTAGCGGGATGTCCTACAATGAGCAGTTCTTC	CAISGTSGMSYNEQFF
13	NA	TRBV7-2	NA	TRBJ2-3	TGTGCCAGCAGGAAACAGAGCACAGATACGCAGTATTTT	CASRKQSTDTQYF
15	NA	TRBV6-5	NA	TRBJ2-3	TGTGCCAGCAGTTTTGGTGGGACTAGCACAGATACGCAGTATTTT	CASSFGGTSTDTQYF
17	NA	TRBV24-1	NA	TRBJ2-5	TGTGCCACCAGTGACCCTAAGCGGGCAGGGCGGCAAGAGACCCAGTACTTC	CATSDPKRAGRQETQYF
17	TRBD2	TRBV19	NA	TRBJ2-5	TGTGCCAGTAGTGGTCCCGGACTAGCGGGAGTGCGAGAGACCCAGTACTTC	CASSGPGLAGVRETQYF
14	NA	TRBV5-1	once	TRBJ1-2	TGCGCCAGCAGCTTGGACGCGGGTTTGGGTGGCTACACCTTC	CASSLDAGLGGYTF
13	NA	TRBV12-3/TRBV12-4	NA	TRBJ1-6	TGTGCCAGCAGTTTACAGGTTGGATCACCCCTCCACTTT	CASSLQVGSPLHF
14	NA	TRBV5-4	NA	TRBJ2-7	TGTGCCAGCAGCTTGTGCAGGGGTCTTTACGAGCAGTACTTC	CASSLCRGLYEQYF
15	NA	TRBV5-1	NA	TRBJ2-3	TGCGCCAGCAGCTTGTGGGGGGGCAAGGCAGATACGCAGTATTTT	CASSLWGGKADTQYF
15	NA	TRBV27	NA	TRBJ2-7	TGTGCCAGCAAATGGAACAGGGTCGGTTCCTACGAGCAGTACTTC	CASKWNRVGSYEQYF